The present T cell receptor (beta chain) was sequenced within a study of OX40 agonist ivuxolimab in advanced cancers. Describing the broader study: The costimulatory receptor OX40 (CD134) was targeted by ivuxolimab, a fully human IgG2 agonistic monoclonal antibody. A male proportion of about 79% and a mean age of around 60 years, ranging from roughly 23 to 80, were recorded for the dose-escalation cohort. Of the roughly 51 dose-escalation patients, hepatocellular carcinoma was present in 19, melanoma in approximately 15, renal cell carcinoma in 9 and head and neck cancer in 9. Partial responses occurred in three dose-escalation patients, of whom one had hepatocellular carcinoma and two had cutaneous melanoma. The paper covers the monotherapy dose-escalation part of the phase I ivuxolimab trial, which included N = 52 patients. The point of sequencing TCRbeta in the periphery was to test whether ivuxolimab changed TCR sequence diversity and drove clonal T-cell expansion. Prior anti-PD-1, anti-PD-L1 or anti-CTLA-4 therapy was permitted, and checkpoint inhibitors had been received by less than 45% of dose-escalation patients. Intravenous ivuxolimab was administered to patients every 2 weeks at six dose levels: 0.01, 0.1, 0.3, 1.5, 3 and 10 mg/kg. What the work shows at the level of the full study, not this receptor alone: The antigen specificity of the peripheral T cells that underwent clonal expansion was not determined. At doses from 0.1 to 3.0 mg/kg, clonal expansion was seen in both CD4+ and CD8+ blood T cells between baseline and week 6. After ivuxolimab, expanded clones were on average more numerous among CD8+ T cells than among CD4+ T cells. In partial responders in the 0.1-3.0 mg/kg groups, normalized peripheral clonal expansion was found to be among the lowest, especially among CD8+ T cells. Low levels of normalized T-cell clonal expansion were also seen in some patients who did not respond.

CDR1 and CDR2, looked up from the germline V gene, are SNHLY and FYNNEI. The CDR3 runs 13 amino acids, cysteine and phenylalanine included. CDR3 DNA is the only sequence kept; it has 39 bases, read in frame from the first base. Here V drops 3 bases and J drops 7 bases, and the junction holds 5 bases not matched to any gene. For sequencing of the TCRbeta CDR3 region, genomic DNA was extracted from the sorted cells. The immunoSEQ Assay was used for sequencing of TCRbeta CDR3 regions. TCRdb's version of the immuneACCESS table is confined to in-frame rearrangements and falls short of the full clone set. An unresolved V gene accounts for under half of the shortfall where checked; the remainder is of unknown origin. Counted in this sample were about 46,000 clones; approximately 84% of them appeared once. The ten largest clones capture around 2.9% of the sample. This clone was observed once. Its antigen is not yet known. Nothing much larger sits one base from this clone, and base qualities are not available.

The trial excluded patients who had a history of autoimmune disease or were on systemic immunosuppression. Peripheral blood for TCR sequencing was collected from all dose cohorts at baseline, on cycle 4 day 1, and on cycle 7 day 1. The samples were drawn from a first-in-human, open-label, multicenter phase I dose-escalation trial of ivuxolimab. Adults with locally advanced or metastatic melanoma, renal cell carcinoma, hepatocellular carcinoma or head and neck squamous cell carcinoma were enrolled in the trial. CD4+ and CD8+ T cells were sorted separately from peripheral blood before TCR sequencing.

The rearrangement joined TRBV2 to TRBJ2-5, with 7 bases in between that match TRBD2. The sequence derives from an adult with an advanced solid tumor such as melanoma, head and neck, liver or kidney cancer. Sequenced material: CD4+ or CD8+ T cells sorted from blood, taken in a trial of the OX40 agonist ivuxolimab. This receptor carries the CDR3 CASSEGGVGTQYF. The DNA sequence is TGTGCCAGCAGTGAGGGAGGGGTCGGGACCCAGTACTTC.